The clone carrying this TCR beta chain was observed a handful of times. Antigen specificity is unknown. The sample belongs to a study of T cell responses to AZD1222 COVID-19 vaccine. General observations from the study: Only six or seven AZD1222 recipients tested seropositive at baseline. The donor cohort was predominantly white British with a female majority, and clonal diversity may have been underestimated. Spike-specific TCR breadth and depth were elevated following two AZD1222 doses.

CDR1 is LNHDA and CDR2 is SQIVND in the germline V gene (reference sequence). CDR3 length equals 17 residues. The V gene end was trimmed by 1 base and the J gene end by 2 bases; junction bases not matched to a gene: 6. The method was immunoSEQ multiplex PCR; TCRdb's version includes in-frame clones alone and lacks a portion of them. The sample has 210,000 or so clones, about 95% seen once; the top ten hold roughly 1.8%. The sequencing used peripheral blood, collected 28 days after the second dose of the MenACWY control vaccine. This TCR came from an adult who received the MenACWY meningococcal vaccine as a control. The J gene is TRBJ2-7, the V gene TRBV19; 12 bases match TRBD2. The CDR3 is CASSIGGLAGETYEQYF. The CDR3 DNA reads as TGTGCCAGTAGTATAGGGGGACTAGCGGGTGAAACCTACGAGCAGTACTTC.